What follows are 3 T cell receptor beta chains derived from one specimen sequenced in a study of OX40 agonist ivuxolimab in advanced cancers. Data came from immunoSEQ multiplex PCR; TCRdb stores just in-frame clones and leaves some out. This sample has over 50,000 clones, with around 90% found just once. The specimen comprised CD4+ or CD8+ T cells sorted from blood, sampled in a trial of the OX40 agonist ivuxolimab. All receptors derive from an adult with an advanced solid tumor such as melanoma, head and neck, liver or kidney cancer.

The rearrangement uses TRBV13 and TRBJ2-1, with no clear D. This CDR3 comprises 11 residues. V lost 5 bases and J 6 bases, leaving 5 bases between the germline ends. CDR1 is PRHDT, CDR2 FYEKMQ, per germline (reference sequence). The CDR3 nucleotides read TGTGCCAGCAGCCCCTCCAATGAGCAGTTCTTC. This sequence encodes CASSPSNEQFF.

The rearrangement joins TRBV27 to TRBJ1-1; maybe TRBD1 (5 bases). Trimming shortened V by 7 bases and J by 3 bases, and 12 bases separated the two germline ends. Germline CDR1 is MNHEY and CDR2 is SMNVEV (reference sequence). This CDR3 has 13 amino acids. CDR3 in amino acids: CASMTAVYTEAFF. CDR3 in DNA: TGTGCCAGCATGACAGCCGTATACACTGAAGCTTTCTTT.

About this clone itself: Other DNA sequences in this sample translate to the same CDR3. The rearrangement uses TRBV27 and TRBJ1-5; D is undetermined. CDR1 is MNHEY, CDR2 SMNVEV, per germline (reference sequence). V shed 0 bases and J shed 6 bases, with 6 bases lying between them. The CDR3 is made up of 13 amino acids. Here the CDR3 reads CASSLSIGQPQHF. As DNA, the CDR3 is TGTGCCAGCAGTTTATCGATTGGTCAGCCCCAGCATTTT.